The T cell receptor beta chain under discussion was sequenced for a study of tumor-infiltrating lymphocytes in primary liver carcinoma. In the case of this clonotype: Its matching antigen is unknown. Since a much larger clone is just one base distant, this may be a read error.

The CDR3 has 11 amino acids. CDR1 is MDHEN and CDR2 is SYDVKM in the germline V gene. Joint extraction of RNA and DNA used roughly 19-32 mg of bulk tissue that was unsorted. Every tumor sample analyzed contained over 85% viable tumor cells. Researchers generated TCR beta cDNA from roughly 520 ng of total RNA, relying on a constant-region primer. Employing slightly modified ARM-PCR, three nested multiplex PCR rounds were run, and these gave rise to the TCR beta libraries. Investigators reported that the first two PCR rounds, at 10 to 11 cycles each, used TRBV1-TRBV30 forward primers with a C-beta reverse primer. TCRdb re-analysed the multiplex PCR reads in MiXCR, keeping a single row per CDR3 protein. The profile shows about 210,000 distinct CDR3 sequences, 70% to 90% of them singletons. Whole-study findings and limits: The top-250-clone fraction was significantly higher in tumors than in blood (p = 0.039). It was tumor-adjacent and tumor-blood pairs that overlapped less than tumor region pairs did.

Sequencing used tumor tissue from primary liver carcinoma. V is TRBV28 and J is TRBJ2-1; perhaps TRBD2 as D (5 bases). The TCR sequence derives from a middle-aged man with primary liver carcinoma and hepatitis B virus infection. CDR3 in amino acids: CRVARETEQFF. DNA for the CDR3: TGCCGGGTAGCGAGAGAAACTGAGCAGTTCTTC.